The present entry profiles one T cell receptor (beta chain) with its context. The sample comes from a study of radiotherapy plus CTLA-4 blockade in lung cancer. This CDR3 is built from 17 residues. Trimming removed 0 bases at V and 3 bases at J, with 19 bases between. The germline CDR1 and CDR2 sequences are SGDLS and YYNGEE. The data were produced by immunoSEQ multiplex PCR, yet TCRdb's version contains in-frame clones alone and is incomplete. The sample yields 65,000 to 90,000 clones, around nine tenths seen once. The chain employs TRBV9 and TRBJ2-7; D may be TRBD1 (7 bases). This clonotype was sampled from a human donor with non-small cell lung cancer who had stable disease on radiotherapy plus ipilimumab. Sample: peripheral blood, taken from a patient treated with radiotherapy plus ipilimumab. This CDR3 is CASSVGVRGRGDYEQYF. CDR3 sequence (DNA): TGTGCCAGCAGCGTAGGTGTGAGGGGCAGGGGGGACTACGAGCAGTACTTC.